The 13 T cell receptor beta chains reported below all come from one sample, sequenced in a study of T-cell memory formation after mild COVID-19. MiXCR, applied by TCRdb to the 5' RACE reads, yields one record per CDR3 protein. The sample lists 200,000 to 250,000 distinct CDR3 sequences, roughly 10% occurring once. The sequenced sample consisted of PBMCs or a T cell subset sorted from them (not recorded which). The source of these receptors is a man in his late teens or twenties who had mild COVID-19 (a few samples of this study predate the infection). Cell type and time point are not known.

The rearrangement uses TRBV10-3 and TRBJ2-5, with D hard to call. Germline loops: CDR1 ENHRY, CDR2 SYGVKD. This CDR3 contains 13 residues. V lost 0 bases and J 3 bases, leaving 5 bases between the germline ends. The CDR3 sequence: CAISESGKETQYF. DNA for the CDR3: TGTGCCATCAGTGAGTCCGGTAAAGAGACCCAGTACTTC.

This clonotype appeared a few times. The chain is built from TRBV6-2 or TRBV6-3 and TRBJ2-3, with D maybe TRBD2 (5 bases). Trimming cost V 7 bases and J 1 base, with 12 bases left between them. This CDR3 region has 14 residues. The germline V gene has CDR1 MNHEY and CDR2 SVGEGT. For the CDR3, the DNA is TGTGCCAGCATCCCGGGGTCGGGCACAGATACGCAGTATTTT. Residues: CASIPGSGTDTQYF.

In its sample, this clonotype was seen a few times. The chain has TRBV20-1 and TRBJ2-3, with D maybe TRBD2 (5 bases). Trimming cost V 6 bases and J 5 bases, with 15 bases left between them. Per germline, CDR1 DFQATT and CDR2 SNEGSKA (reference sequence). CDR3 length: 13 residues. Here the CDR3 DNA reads TGCAGTGCGCCCACGGGGTATGAAGATACGCAGTATTTT. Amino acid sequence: CSAPTGYEDTQYF.

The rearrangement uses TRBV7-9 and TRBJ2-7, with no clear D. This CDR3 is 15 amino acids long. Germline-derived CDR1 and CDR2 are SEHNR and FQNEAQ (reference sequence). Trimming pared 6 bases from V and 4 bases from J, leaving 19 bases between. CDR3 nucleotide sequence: TGTGCCAGCAGTTACAGCCTAGGGCGGAGTTACGAGCAGTACTTC. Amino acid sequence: CASSYSLGRSYEQYF. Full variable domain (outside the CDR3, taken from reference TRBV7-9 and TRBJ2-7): DTGVSQNPRHKITKRGQNVTFRCDPISEHNRLYWYRQTLGQGPEFLTYFQNEAQLEKSRLLSDRFSAERPKGSFSTLEIQRTEQGDSAMYLCASSYSLGRSYEQYFGPGTRLTVT.

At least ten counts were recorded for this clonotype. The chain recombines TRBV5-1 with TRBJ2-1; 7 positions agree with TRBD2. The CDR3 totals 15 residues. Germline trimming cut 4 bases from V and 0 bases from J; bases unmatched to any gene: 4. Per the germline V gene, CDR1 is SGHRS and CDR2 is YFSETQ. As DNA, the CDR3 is TGCGCCAGCAGCCGTCGGGGGGACTCCTACAATGAGCAGTTCTTC. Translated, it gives CASSRRGDSYNEQFF. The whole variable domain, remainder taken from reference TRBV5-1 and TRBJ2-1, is KAGVTQTPRYLIKTRGQQVTLSCSPISGHRSVSWYQQTPGQGLQFLFEYFSETQRNKGNFPGRFSGRQFSNSRSEMNVSTLELGDSALYLCASSRRGDSYNEQFFGPGTRLTVL.

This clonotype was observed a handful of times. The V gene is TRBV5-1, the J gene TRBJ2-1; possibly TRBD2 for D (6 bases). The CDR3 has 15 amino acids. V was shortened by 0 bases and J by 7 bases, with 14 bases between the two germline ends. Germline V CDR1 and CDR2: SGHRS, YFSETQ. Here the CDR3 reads CASSLVPGDLNEQFF. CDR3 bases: TGCGCCAGCAGCTTGGTTCCGGGGGATTTAAATGAGCAGTTCTTC.

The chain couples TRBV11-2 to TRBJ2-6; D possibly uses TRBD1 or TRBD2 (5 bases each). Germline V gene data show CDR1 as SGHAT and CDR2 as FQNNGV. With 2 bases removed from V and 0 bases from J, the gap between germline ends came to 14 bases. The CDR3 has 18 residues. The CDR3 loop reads CASSLLGDGASGANVLTF. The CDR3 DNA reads TGTGCCAGCAGCTTATTGGGGGACGGCGCCTCTGGGGCCAACGTCCTGACTTTC.

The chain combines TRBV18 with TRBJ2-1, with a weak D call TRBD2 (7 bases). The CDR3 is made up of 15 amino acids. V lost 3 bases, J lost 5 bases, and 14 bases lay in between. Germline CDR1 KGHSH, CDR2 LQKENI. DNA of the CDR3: TGTGCCAGCTCACCGAGGCGGGGGCTAGACAATGAGCAGTTCTTC. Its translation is CASSPRRGLDNEQFF.

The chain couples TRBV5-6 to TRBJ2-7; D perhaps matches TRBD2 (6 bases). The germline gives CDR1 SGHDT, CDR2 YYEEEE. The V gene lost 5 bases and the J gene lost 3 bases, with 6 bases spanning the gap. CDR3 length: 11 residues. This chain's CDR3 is CASRRDYEQYF. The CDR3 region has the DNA TGTGCCAGCAGGCGGGACTACGAGCAGTACTTC.

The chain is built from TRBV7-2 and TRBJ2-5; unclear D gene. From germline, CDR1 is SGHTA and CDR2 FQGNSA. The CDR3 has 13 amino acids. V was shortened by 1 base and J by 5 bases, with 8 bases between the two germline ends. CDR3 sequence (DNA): TGTGCCAGCAGCTTAGAGATCCACGAGACCCAGTACTTC. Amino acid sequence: CASSLEIHETQYF.

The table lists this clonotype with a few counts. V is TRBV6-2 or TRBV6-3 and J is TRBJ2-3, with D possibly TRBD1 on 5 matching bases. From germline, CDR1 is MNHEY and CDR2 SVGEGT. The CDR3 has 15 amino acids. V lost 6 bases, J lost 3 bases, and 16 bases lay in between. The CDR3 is CASSVDSVGTDTQYF. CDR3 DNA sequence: TGTGCCAGCAGCGTCGACAGTGTTGGGACAGATACGCAGTATTTT.

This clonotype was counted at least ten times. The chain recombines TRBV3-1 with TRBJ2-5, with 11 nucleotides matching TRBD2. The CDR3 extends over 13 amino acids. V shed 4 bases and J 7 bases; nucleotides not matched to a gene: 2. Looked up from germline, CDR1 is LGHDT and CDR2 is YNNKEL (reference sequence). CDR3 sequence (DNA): TGTGCCAGCAGCCCGGGGACTAGCGGGACCCAGTACTTC. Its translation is CASSPGTSGTQYF.

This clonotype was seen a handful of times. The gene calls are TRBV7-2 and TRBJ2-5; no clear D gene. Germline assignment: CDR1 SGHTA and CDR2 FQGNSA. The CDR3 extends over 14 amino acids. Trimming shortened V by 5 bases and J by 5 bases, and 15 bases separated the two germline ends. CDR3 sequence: CASSVDWSGETQYF. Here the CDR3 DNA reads TGTGCCAGCAGCGTAGACTGGAGTGGGGAGACCCAGTACTTC.